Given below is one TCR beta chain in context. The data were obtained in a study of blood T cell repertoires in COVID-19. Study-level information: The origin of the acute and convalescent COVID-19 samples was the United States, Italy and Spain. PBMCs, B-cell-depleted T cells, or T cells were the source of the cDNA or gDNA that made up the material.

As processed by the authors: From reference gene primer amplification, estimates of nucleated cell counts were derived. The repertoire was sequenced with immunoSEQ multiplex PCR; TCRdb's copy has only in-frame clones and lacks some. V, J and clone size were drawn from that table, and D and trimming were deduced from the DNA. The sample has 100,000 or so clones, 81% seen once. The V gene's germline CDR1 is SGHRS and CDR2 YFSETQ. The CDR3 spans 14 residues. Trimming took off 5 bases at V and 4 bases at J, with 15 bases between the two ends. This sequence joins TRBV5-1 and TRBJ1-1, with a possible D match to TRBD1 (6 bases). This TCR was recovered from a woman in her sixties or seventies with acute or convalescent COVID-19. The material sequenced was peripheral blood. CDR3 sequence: CASRGALETTEAFF. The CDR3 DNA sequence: TGCGCCAGCAGGGGGGCGCTGGAGACCACTGAAGCTTTCTTT.